This TCR beta chain was recorded in a study of regulatory T cells in long-lasting Graves disease. This clonotype showed up just a few times. The length of the CDR3 is 14 residues. Trimming shortened V by 2 bases and J by 4 bases, and 11 bases separated the two germline ends. Looked up from germline, CDR1 is MNHEY and CDR2 is SVGAGI. The time point is: persistent/refractory GD, antithyroid drugs over 5 years with positive TRAb. PBMC RNA was the source of the TCR library. To make TCR beta libraries, researchers used iRepertoire HTBI primers and Arm-PCR of CDR3 regions. Each CDR3 protein gets one entry after TCRdb re-called the multiplex PCR reads with MiXCR. The profile shows approximately 470,000 distinct CDR3 sequences, 20% of them singletons.

The sequencing here drew on peripheral blood mononuclear cells (PBMCs), taken when the disease was refractory, from a patient treated with antithyroid drugs. The source of this sequence is a female donor with Graves disease. The chain has TRBV6-5 and TRBJ2-5; D uncertain. CDR3 nucleotide sequence: TGTGCCAGCAGTTACGGCGCCGAGTTAGAGACCCAGTACTTC. Residues: CASSYGAELETQYF.